The 23 T cell receptor beta chains below were found in one sample sequenced in a study of shared clonotypes between healthy human individuals. TCRdb keeps only in-frame clones here, not all; method: immunoSEQ multiplex PCR. This table holds just over 2,000,000 clones, roughly 95% found once. Material: naive CD4+ T cells sorted from blood. Subset: CD45RA+ positively selected. These receptors all stem from a man aged 18 to 30 in good health.

V is TRBV4-1 and J is TRBJ2-5, with 9 bases aligning to TRBD2. Germline V gene data show CDR1 as MGHRA and CDR2 as YSYEKL. The length of the CDR3 is 15 residues. The V and J ends lost 3 bases and 5 bases, in that order; junction bases with no gene match: 7. The CDR3 DNA reads as TGCGCCAGCAGCCAGACCGGGACTAGCCAGGAGACCCAGTACTTC. Amino acids: CASSQTGTSQETQYF.

The chain carries TRBV6-1 and TRBJ2-3; TRBD2 matches 8 bases. The CDR3 has 17 residues. Germline V gene lookup returns CDR1 MNHNS and CDR2 SASEGT. The V segment lost 1 base and the J segment 1 base; nucleotides outside the gene matches: 7. The CDR3: CASSEVGGGLGTDTQYF. As DNA, the CDR3 is TGTGCCAGCAGTGAAGTCGGCGGGGGGCTAGGCACAGATACGCAGTATTTT.

The chain carries TRBV19 and TRBJ2-3, with 9 bases fitting TRBD1. CDR1 is LNHDA and CDR2 is SQIVND in the germline V gene (reference sequence). Unmatched junction bases numbered 5, after V lost 9 bases and J lost 1 base. The CDR3 loop spans 14 amino acids. This CDR3 is CASTDRGRTDTQYF. CDR3 sequence (DNA): TGTGCCAGCACGGACAGGGGCCGCACAGATACGCAGTATTTT.

V and J are TRBV2 and TRBJ2-5; 11 bases are a match to TRBD2. Trimming cost V 3 bases and J 2 bases; bases outside gene matches: 8. CDR1 and CDR2 (germline): SNHLY, FYNNEI. The CDR3 spans 17 residues. This chain's CDR3 is CASSDSGGAWAQETQYF. As DNA, the CDR3 is TGTGCCAGCAGTGATAGCGGGGGGGCCTGGGCACAAGAGACCCAGTACTTC.

The rearrangement links TRBV5-4 to TRBJ2-2; D gene ambiguous. Looked up from germline, CDR1 is SGHNT and CDR2 is YYREEE (reference sequence). V was trimmed by 1 base and J by 0 bases, leaving 7 bases between them. The CDR3 is 15 amino acids. In DNA form, the CDR3 reads TGTGCCAGCAGCTTGCACTCCTCGAACACCGGGGAGCTGTTTTTT. As protein: CASSLHSSNTGELFF.

This chain links TRBV7-9 with TRBJ2-1; D is perhaps TRBD2 (5 bases). This CDR3 region has 16 residues. Germline-derived CDR1 and CDR2 are SEHNR and FQNEAQ (reference sequence). Trimming removed 1 base at V and 8 bases at J, with 18 bases between. The DNA of the CDR3 is TGTGCCAGCAGCTTAGGCAAAGTGCGGGTTGAGGATGAGCAGTTCTTC. Translation: CASSLGKVRVEDEQFF.

This rearrangement joins TRBV19 to TRBJ1-4; 9 nucleotides line up with TRBD1. V gave up 6 bases and J gave up 2 bases; unmatched junction bases: 7. This CDR3 is built from 16 residues. Per germline, CDR1 LNHDA and CDR2 SQIVND (reference sequence). DNA of the CDR3: TGTGCCAGTAGAACGAGGACAGGGGTTACTAATGAAAAACTGTTTTTT. Protein: CASRTRTGVTNEKLFF.

The chain joins TRBV4-3 to TRBJ2-2; a possible D gene is TRBD2 (7 bases). The CDR3 totals 15 residues. Germline V gene lookup returns CDR1 LGHNA and CDR2 YSLEER. V lost 0 bases and J lost 8, with 13 bases in between. The CDR3 nucleotides are TGCGCCAGCAGCCAAGAAAGGGGGGGCGGAGGGGAGCTGTTTTTT. Protein sequence: CASSQERGGGGELFF.

The chain carries TRBV29-1 and TRBJ1-5, with 8 bases lining up with TRBD1. Per the germline V gene, CDR1 is SQVTM and CDR2 is ANQGSEA. This CDR3 spans 15 amino acids. V gave up 0 bases and J gave up 2 bases; unmatched junction bases: 3. CDR3 amino acids: CSVEDQGAGNQPQHF. The CDR3 DNA reads as TGCAGCGTTGAAGATCAGGGGGCAGGCAATCAGCCCCAGCATTTT.

This clone was seen only once. The chain carries TRBV6-1 and TRBJ1-3; 7 bases align to TRBD1. Per the germline V gene, CDR1 is MNHNS and CDR2 is SASEGT. The ends lost 2 bases at V and 3 bases at J; junction bases unmatched: 4. The CDR3 extends over 15 amino acids. The CDR3 is CASSEQQGSGNTIYF. The CDR3 nucleotides are TGTGCCAGCAGTGAACAACAGGGGAGTGGAAACACCATATATTTT.

Concerning this clone itself: Other DNA sequences in this sample translate to the same CDR3. The chain uses TRBV9 and TRBJ1-6; 9 bases are shared with TRBD1. Germline assignment: CDR1 SGDLS and CDR2 YYNGEE. The trim removed 0 bases at V and 6 bases at J, leaving 1 base unmatched. The CDR3 sequence is 15 residues long. CDR3 DNA: TGTGCCAGCAGCGTAGGGGGACAGGGTAATTCACCCCTCCACTTT. Its protein product is CASSVGGQGNSPLHF.

V is TRBV28 and J is TRBJ2-7; a weak D match, TRBD1 (5 bases). V gave up 4 bases and J gave up 4 bases, with 14 bases separating them. Germline V gene lookup returns CDR1 MDHEN and CDR2 SYDVKM. The CDR3 length is 14 residues. The DNA of the CDR3 is TGTGCCAGCAGTTATACAGGCACCGGTTACGAGCAGTACTTC. Translation gives CASSYTGTGYEQYF.

The CDR3 DNA follows: TGTGCCAGCGGGAGGGCCCTCATGGATACGCAGTATTTT. Translation gives CASGRALMDTQYF. This chain uses TRBV6-6 with TRBJ2-3, with TRBD2 matching 7 bases. The CDR3 totals 13 residues. Germline CDR1 and CDR2: MNHNY and SVGAGI (reference sequence). Trimming removed 8 bases from V and 6 bases from J; junction bases left unmatched: 8.

The rearrangement uses TRBV10-1 and TRBJ2-5; TRBD1 might be the D (6 bases). The CDR3 loop spans 14 amino acids. Germline assignment: CDR1 WNHNN and CDR2 SYGVQD (reference sequence). Deletions cut 6 bases from V and 2 bases from J, with 13 bases between. The CDR3, as DNA: TGCGCCAGCAGCCTCCGGACAGCACAAGAGACCCAGTACTTC. Translated, it gives CASSLRTAQETQYF.

The chain has TRBV6-6 and TRBJ2-3, with 12 bases identical to TRBD2. The V gene end was trimmed by 5 bases and the J gene end by 6 bases; junction bases not matched to a gene: 6. The CDR3 contains 15 residues. CDR1 and CDR2 (germline): MNHNY, SVGAGI (reference sequence). The CDR3 region has the DNA TGTGCCAGCAGTCCTGGGACTAGCGGGTCTGATACGCAGTATTTT. As protein: CASSPGTSGSDTQYF.

This clone has only one observation. The chain combines TRBV7-9 with TRBJ1-4; D gene ambiguous. The germline V gene encodes CDR1 SEHNR and CDR2 FQNEAQ (reference sequence). V lost 5 bases to trimming and J lost 1 base, with 11 bases between them. The CDR3 extends over 15 amino acids. The CDR3 sequence: CASSRYLGTNEKLFF. The CDR3, as DNA: TGTGCCAGCAGCAGGTACCTGGGAACTAATGAAAAACTGTTTTTT.

The V and J genes are TRBV7-9 and TRBJ2-5; D is possibly TRBD1 (5 bases). Trimming shortened V by 5 bases and J by 5 bases, and 21 bases separated the two germline ends. Germline V gene lookup returns CDR1 SEHNR and CDR2 FQNEAQ (reference sequence). This CDR3 is 16 amino acids long. CDR3 coding DNA: TGTGCCAGCAGCCGACTTCTCAGGGAATTCTCGGAGACCCAGTACTTC. This encodes CASSRLLREFSETQYF.

The rearrangement uses TRBV14 and TRBJ2-5; 7 nucleotides match TRBD2. CDR3 length: 13 residues. Germline values: CDR1 SGHDN, CDR2 FVKESK. The junction had 5 bases not matched to a gene; V was cut back by 7 bases and J by 3 bases. In DNA form, the CDR3 reads TGTGCCAGCATGGGTCTAGCGGAAGAGACCCAGTACTTC. This codes for CASMGLAEETQYF.

This rearrangement joins TRBV5-1 to TRBJ1-3; tentative D call: TRBD1 (6 bases). This CDR3 is 15 amino acids long. Germline CDR1 is SGHRS and CDR2 is YFSETQ. Trimming removed 3 bases at V and 2 bases at J, with 12 bases between. The CDR3 DNA reads as TGCGCCAGCAGCTCATTGGCAGGGGCTGGAAACACCATATATTTT. Its protein is CASSSLAGAGNTIYF.

The CDR3 loop reads CASSSTYSSGNTIYF. DNA of the CDR3: TGTGCCAGCAGCTCCACGTATAGCTCTGGAAACACCATATATTTT. The chain links TRBV27 to TRBJ1-3; no clear D. The ends were cut back, 6 bases at V and 0 bases at J, with 12 bases in the middle. The CDR3 has 15 residues. Germline V gives CDR1 MNHEY, CDR2 SMNVEV (reference sequence).

V and J are TRBV18 and TRBJ2-2, with D possibly TRBD1 on 6 matching bases. The germline V gene has CDR1 KGHSH and CDR2 LQKENI. V lost 5 bases and J lost 2, with 15 bases in between. The CDR3 sequence is 16 residues long. The DNA for the CDR3 is TGTGCCAGCTCAGTAACCGGGACAACTAACACCGGGGAGCTGTTTTTT. Encoded protein: CASSVTGTTNTGELFF.

V usage is TRBV5-1 and J usage is TRBJ1-2; D might be TRBD1 (5 bases). Deletions cut 2 bases from V and 4 bases from J, with 12 bases between. CDR1 is SGHRS, CDR2 YFSETQ, per germline. CDR3 length equals 14 residues. The CDR3 sequence: CASSFGGATYGYTF. The CDR3 DNA is TGCGCCAGCAGCTTTGGAGGGGCCACCTATGGCTACACCTTC.

The genes are TRBV6-6 and TRBJ1-2; the match to TRBD1 covers 7 bases. The V segment lost 6 bases and the J segment 2 bases; nucleotides outside the gene matches: 9. Germline V gives CDR1 MNHNY, CDR2 SVGAGI (reference sequence). This CDR3 spans 15 amino acids. The CDR3 nucleotides read TGTGCCAGCAGCTCCGGGACAGCCAACAACTATGGCTACACCTTC. This translates into CASSSGTANNYGYTF.